Described below is a single T cell receptor (beta chain) sequence and its context. This entry belongs to a study of T cell repertoires in cytomegalovirus infection. Study information: It was the public TCR beta signatures that indicated both CMV infection and matching HLA type.

TCRdb reanalysed the reads using MiXCR and keeps one entry per CDR3 protein. This table has hundreds of thousands of distinct CDR3 sequences, 35% appearing once. Germline assignment: CDR1 MNHNS and CDR2 SASEGT. Trimming cost V 1 base and J 8 bases; bases outside gene matches: 9. The CDR3 runs to 17 residues. This chain connects TRBV6-1 to TRBJ2-1; 12 positions agree with TRBD2. This sequence was found in a human donor in good health (CMV status not recorded). Some clones in this sample may be carry-over from other donors' samples. Sequencing used PBMCs. CDR3 coding DNA: TGTGCCAGCAGTGAAGGGGTTCTAGCGGGGGGGCAAGATGAGCAGTTCTTC. Protein sequence: CASSEGVLAGGQDEQFF.